This entry lists 28 T cell receptor beta chains sequenced from one sample in a study of vaccination effects on CD4 cells after COVID-19 (dated by TCRdb to 2022 to 2024). The receptor library was made with the immunoSEQ multiplex PCR assay. TCRdb re-hosts the immuneACCESS table, in-frame sequences only. Its copies lack some clones; in the studies checked, an unresolved V gene accounts for under half of them, and the cause for the rest is not known. The sample table lists roughly 57,000 clones, 65% to 80% of them with a count of one. Over 5% of the sample comes from the top ten. In the ViraFEST assay, PBMC were stimulated with viral peptide pools, and TCR sequencing was then used to find antigen-specific CD4+ T cell clonotypes based on their expansion. After roughly 11 days of culture, CD4+ T cells were isolated with the EasySep CD4+ T cell isolation kit. PCR-confirmed SARS-CoV-2 infection had occurred in convalescent patients between March and December 2020, before the Alpha, Beta and Delta variants emerged in the United States.

No antigen has been identified for these receptors. This sample comprised CD4+ T cells from PBMCs cultured with HIV peptides, obtained before COVID-19 vaccination. Sample cell subset or site, as interpreted from the label and publication: HIV-1 Nef peptide pool negative control/reference culture. The receptor source for this set is a human donor who had a prior SARS-CoV-2 infection.

The rearrangement uses TRBV3-1 (or the pseudogene TRBV3-2) and TRBJ2-2; unclear D gene. The CDR3 contains 13 residues. Trimming left V 9 bases short and J 2 bases short, with 10 bases between. Germline CDR1 LGHDT, CDR2 YNNKEL (reference sequence). Written as DNA, the CDR3 is TGTGCCAGTCGAGTGTATAACACCGGGGAGCTGTTTTTT. Translating it yields CASRVYNTGELFF.

The V call is TRBV11-2, the J call TRBJ1-2, with D perhaps matching TRBD1 (5 bases). Trimming stripped 4 bases from V and 4 bases from J, with 13 bases between. This CDR3 is 14 amino acids long. CDR1 is SGHAT and CDR2 is FQNNGV in the germline V gene. The CDR3 region is CASSYATGAYGYTF. The CDR3 bases are TGTGCCAGCAGCTATGCTACAGGAGCCTATGGCTACACCTTC.

The V call is TRBV10-3, the J call TRBJ2-5, with 7 positions matching TRBD2. Trimming removed 3 bases from V and 5 bases from J; junction bases left unmatched: 12. This CDR3 is built from 16 residues. From germline, CDR1 is ENHRY and CDR2 SYGVKD. This CDR3 is CAISERPGGVGETQYF. In DNA form, the CDR3 reads TGTGCCATCAGTGAACGACCTGGGGGGGTTGGTGAGACCCAGTACTTC.

This clone was recorded once. V and J are TRBV5-4 and TRBJ2-7; 9 bases fit TRBD1. Germline CDR1 is SGHNT and CDR2 is YYREEE (reference sequence). The CDR3 sequence is 15 residues long. J was trimmed by 6 bases and V by 3 bases; bases with no gene match: 10. CDR3 residues: CASSSWDRAGGEQYF. DNA of the CDR3: TGTGCCAGCAGCTCGTGGGACAGGGCCGGGGGCGAGCAGTACTTC.

The rearrangement links TRBV5-1 to TRBJ1-2, with a possible D match to TRBD1 (5 bases). CDR1 and CDR2 from the germline V gene are SGHRS and YFSETQ. V dropped 2 bases and J dropped 2 bases, with 22 bases sitting between them. The CDR3 length is 18 residues. The CDR3 spells CASSFPPGDGGFNYGYTF. The CDR3 DNA follows: TGCGCCAGCAGCTTCCCACCTGGGGACGGAGGTTTCAACTATGGCTACACCTTC.

The rearrangement joins TRBV5-1 to TRBJ1-6; D call uncertain. The CDR3 covers 15 residues. Deletions cut 2 bases from V and 0 bases from J, with 6 bases between. CDR1 SGHRS and CDR2 YFSETQ come from the germline V gene. CDR3 nucleotide sequence: TGCGCCAGCAGCTTTGGGGACTCCTATAATTCACCCCTCCACTTT. Its protein is CASSFGDSYNSPLHF.

V and J are TRBV19 and TRBJ2-5; a possible D gene is TRBD2 (6 bases). The V and J ends lost 5 bases and 5 bases respectively, with 18 bases between them. Germline-derived CDR1 and CDR2 are LNHDA and SQIVND (reference sequence). The CDR3 is 15 amino acids. CDR3 DNA: TGTGCCAGTAGTCAACGACGGGGGACGGGGGAGACCCAGTACTTC. Amino acids: CASSQRRGTGETQYF.

This chain connects TRBV4-1 to TRBJ2-2; D is perhaps TRBD1 (5 bases). The CDR3 contains 15 residues. Germline CDR1 and CDR2: MGHRA and YSYEKL. The V end lost 1 base, the J end lost 6 bases, and 12 bases lay between the germline ends. The CDR3 spells CASSQVSQGAGELFF. Written as DNA, the CDR3 is TGCGCCAGCAGCCAAGTTTCCCAGGGCGCCGGGGAGCTGTTTTTT.

CDR3 amino acids: CASRPQGRNGYTF. The CDR3 DNA reads TGTGCCAGCAGGCCCCAAGGCCGGAATGGCTACACCTTC. The V and J genes are TRBV12-3 or TRBV12-4 and TRBJ1-2; no firm D call. The CDR3 has 13 residues. Trimming stripped 6 bases from V and 6 bases from J, with 14 bases between.

The CDR3 region has the DNA TGTGCCATCAGAGCCCCCCAAAGGGGGGAGCAGTTCTTC. The encoded protein is CAIRAPQRGEQFF. The gene calls are TRBV10-3 and TRBJ2-1; perhaps TRBD1 as D (6 bases). CDR1 is ENHRY and CDR2 is SYGVKD in the germline V gene. V was pared by 6 bases and J by 10 bases, with 16 bases between. CDR3 length: 13 amino acids.

The V call is TRBV18, the J call TRBJ2-5; weak D call: TRBD1 (5 bases). Trimming removed 5 bases at V and 2 bases at J, with 27 bases between. Germline V gene sequence: CDR1 KGHSH, CDR2 LQKENI. The CDR3 extends over 19 amino acids. The CDR3 nucleotides are TGTGCCAGCTCAAACTTCCCAGGGCACGTGCAACGATATCAAGAGACCCAGTACTTC. This translates into CASSNFPGHVQRYQETQYF.

The genes are TRBV18 and TRBJ2-2; 9 bases are a match to TRBD2. J gave up 4 bases and V 0 bases, and 3 bases lay outside the gene matches. Germline V gene sequence: CDR1 KGHSH, CDR2 LQKENI. The CDR3 consists of 16 residues. The CDR3 DNA reads as TGTGCCAGCTCACCACCGAGCGGGAGGACCACCGGGGAGCTGTTTTTT. It specifies CASSPPSGRTTGELFF. The full variable domain, completed using reference TRBV18 and TRBJ2-2, is NAGVMQNPRHLVRRRGQEARLRCSPMKGHSHVYWYRQLPEEGLKFMVYLQKENIIDESGMPKERFSAEFPKEGPSILRIQQVVRGDSAAYFCASSPPSGRTTGELFFGEGSRLTVL.

This clone has a single count. This chain links TRBV5-6 with TRBJ2-3; TRBD2 agrees at 12 bases. V lost 1 base and J lost 3; bases outside the gene matches: 0. CDR3 size: 15 residues. Germline CDR1 reads SGHDT; CDR2 reads YYEEEE. CDR3 sequence (DNA): TGTGCCAGCAGCTTGCTAGCGGGGGGGACAGATACGCAGTATTTT. Translated, it gives CASSLLAGGTDTQYF. The full variable domain, with the rest looked up from reference TRBV5-6 and TRBJ2-3, is DAGVTQSPTHLIKTRGQQVTLRCSPKSGHDTVSWYQQALGQGPQFIFQYYEEEERQRGNFPDRFSGHQFPNYSSELNVNALLLGDSALYLCASSLLAGGTDTQYFGPGTRLTVL.

This chain links TRBV14 with TRBJ1-1; D unresolved. The CDR3 covers 15 residues. Trimming removed 1 base from V and 1 base from J, with 10 bases in between. CDR1 and CDR2 (germline): SGHDN, FVKESK. The CDR3 bases are TGTGCCAGCAGCCAAGTCGGCCTTAAGAACACTGAAGCTTTCTTT. Its protein product is CASSQVGLKNTEAFF.

The chain is built from TRBV12-3 or TRBV12-4 and TRBJ1-1, with D hard to call. Trimming pared 3 bases from V and 2 bases from J, leaving 4 bases between. The CDR3 covers 12 residues. The CDR3 here is CASSFTNTEAFF. DNA of the CDR3: TGTGCCAGCAGTTTCACAAACACTGAAGCTTTCTTT.

J is TRBJ1-1 and V is TRBV14; D not certain. From germline, CDR1 is SGHDN and CDR2 FVKESK. This CDR3 spans 11 amino acids. The V end lost 2 bases, the J end lost 2 bases, and 0 bases lay between the germline ends. The CDR3 loop reads CASSQNTEAFF. The CDR3 DNA sequence: TGTGCCAGCAGCCAAAACACTGAAGCTTTCTTT.

CDR3 sequence: CASSSSGFEGTEAFF. DNA of the CDR3: TGTGCCAGCAGTAGCTCGGGGTTTGAGGGGACTGAAGCTTTCTTT. The chain employs TRBV6-5 and TRBJ1-1, with D perhaps TRBD1 (5 bases). This CDR3 has 15 residues. The germline gives CDR1 MNHEY, CDR2 SVGAGI. The V and J ends lost 5 bases and 5 bases respectively, with 18 bases between them.

This chain connects TRBV7-2 to TRBJ2-3; the D is unclear. Germline values: CDR1 SGHTA, CDR2 FQGNSA. The CDR3 spans 13 residues. Trimming cost V 5 bases and J 6 bases, with 12 bases left between them. CDR3 sequence (DNA): TGTGCCAGCAGCCTCGTCGGTTACGATACGCAGTATTTT. This encodes CASSLVGYDTQYF.

CDR3 bases: TGCAGTGTAAAAGTGGCAGATACGCAGTATTTT. This gives the protein CSVKVADTQYF. J is TRBJ2-3 and V is TRBV20-1; D ambiguous. The germline V gene encodes CDR1 DFQATT and CDR2 SNEGSKA (reference sequence). Trimming removed 7 bases from V and 4 bases from J, with 9 bases in between. The CDR3 totals 11 residues.

This chain links TRBV3-1 (or the pseudogene TRBV3-2) with TRBJ1-5; 7 nucleotides agree with TRBD1. CDR1 and CDR2 from the germline V gene are LGHDT and YNNKEL (reference sequence). The CDR3 loop spans 15 amino acids. V lost 5 bases to trimming and J lost 2 bases; unmatched junction nucleotides: 6. The CDR3 sequence is CASSSTGVGNQPQHF. Written as DNA, the CDR3 is TGTGCCAGCAGCTCAACAGGGGTTGGCAATCAGCCCCAGCATTTT.

This chain links TRBV19 with TRBJ2-2, with a weak D call TRBD1 (6 bases). Between the trimmed V and J ends, which lost 5 bases and 3 bases, there was a span of 16 bases. The CDR3 runs to 16 residues. Germline CDR1 reads LNHDA; CDR2 reads SQIVND (reference sequence). The CDR3, as DNA: TGTGCCAGTAGTCCAAGGACAGTGAGGGACACCGGGGAGCTGTTTTTT. Protein product: CASSPRTVRDTGELFF.

The chain combines TRBV5-4 with TRBJ1-3; D gene unclear. Germline V CDR1 and CDR2: SGHNT, YYREEE (reference sequence). V shed 0 bases and J shed 4 bases, with 11 bases lying between them. This CDR3 contains 15 residues. The CDR3 bases are TGTGCCAGCAGCTTGGGGGGTCTGGGAGGAAACACCATATATTTT. It translates to CASSLGGLGGNTIYF.

The chain uses TRBV11-3 and TRBJ2-7; tentatively, D is TRBD2 (5 bases). This CDR3 has 14 amino acids. Germline assignment: CDR1 SGHNT and CDR2 YENEEA. Trimming left V 5 bases short and J 0 bases short, with 11 bases between. The CDR3 nucleotides read TGTGCCAGCAGCAGGAGGAGCAGCTCCTACGAGCAGTACTTC. Translation gives CASSRRSSSYEQYF.

The V and J genes are TRBV5-8 and TRBJ1-2; 7 bases line up with TRBD1. The J segment lost 0 bases and the V segment lost 4 bases, leaving 6 bases of the junction unmatched. The CDR3 runs 15 residues. Germline V CDR1 and CDR2: SGHTS, YDEGEE. CDR3 sequence: CASSPATGTNYGYTF. The CDR3 DNA reads as TGTGCCAGCAGCCCTGCGACAGGGACTAACTATGGCTACACCTTC.

CDR3 DNA sequence: TGTGCCAGCAGGGCCGAGACAGGGGGTCACTACGAGCAGTACTTC. This encodes CASRAETGGHYEQYF. This chain uses TRBV2 with TRBJ2-7; the match to TRBD1 covers 9 bases. The CDR3 consists of 15 residues. Unmatched junction bases numbered 9, after V lost 6 bases and J lost 3 bases. CDR1 is SNHLY and CDR2 is FYNNEI in the germline V gene.

This clone was found once. The chain recombines TRBV5-4 with TRBJ2-5; D is unresolved. Per germline, CDR1 SGHNT and CDR2 YYREEE (reference sequence). Trimming stripped 4 bases from V and 0 bases from J, with 10 bases between. The CDR3 is 14 residues long. The CDR3 loop reads CASSLDPYQETQYF. CDR3 nucleotides: TGTGCCAGCAGCCTGGATCCGTACCAAGAGACCCAGTACTTC.

The V and J genes are TRBV6-5 and TRBJ1-1; D may be TRBD1 (6 bases). V lost 6 bases and J lost 2, with 13 bases in between. Germline CDR1 reads MNHEY; CDR2 reads SVGAGI. The CDR3 runs to 14 residues. The CDR3 loop reads CASRTGQFNTEAFF. In nucleotides, the CDR3 is TGTGCCAGCAGGACAGGACAGTTTAACACTGAAGCTTTCTTT.

This clone was found a few times. The V call is TRBV3-1 (or the pseudogene TRBV3-2), the J call TRBJ2-3, with 7 bases matching TRBD1. The CDR3 is made up of 14 amino acids. The germline gives CDR1 LGHDT, CDR2 YNNKEL (reference sequence). Trimming at V came to 6 bases and at J to 4 bases, leaving 7 bases not matched to a gene. Here the CDR3 reads CASRRRDRADTQYF. DNA of the CDR3: TGTGCCAGCAGGAGACGTGACAGGGCAGATACGCAGTATTTT.